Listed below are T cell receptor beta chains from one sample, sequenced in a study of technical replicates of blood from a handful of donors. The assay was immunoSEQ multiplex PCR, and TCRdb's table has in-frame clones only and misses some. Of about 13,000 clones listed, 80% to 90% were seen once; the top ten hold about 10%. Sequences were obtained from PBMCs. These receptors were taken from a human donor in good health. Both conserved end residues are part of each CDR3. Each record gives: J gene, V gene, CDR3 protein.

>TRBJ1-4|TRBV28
CASRPVTGGSEKLFF
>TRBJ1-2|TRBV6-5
CASSALDRGHGYTF
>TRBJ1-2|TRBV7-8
CASSLFGMGAYTF
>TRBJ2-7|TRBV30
CAWTSLVAGEQYF
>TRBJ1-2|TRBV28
CASSGGGYNYGYTF
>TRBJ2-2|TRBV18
CASSPGASGELFF
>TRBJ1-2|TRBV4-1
CASHTGDAFYGYTF
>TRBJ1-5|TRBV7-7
CASSTGFNQPQHF
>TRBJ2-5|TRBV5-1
CASSLGLTSGGSETQYF
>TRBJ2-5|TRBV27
CASRAGQGRGETQYF
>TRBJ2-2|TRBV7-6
CASGRGTSGPTGELFF
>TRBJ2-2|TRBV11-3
CASSLDQGGEGTGELFF
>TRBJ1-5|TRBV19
CAPEDDKSPEYGQPQHF
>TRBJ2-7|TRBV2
CASSEGWRDRSLTYEQYF
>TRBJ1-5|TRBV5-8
CASSLGTAKGPQHF
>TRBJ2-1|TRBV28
CASAYLGLADHNEQFF
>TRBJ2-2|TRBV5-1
CASSFTRDRGTTGELFF
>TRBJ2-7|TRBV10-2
CASRPTSNLGLSYEQYF
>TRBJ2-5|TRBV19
CASSIGQGPWKETQYF
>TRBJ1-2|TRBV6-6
CASSQTGFFGGYTF
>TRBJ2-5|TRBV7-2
CASSSLGGLAAETQYF
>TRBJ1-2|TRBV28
CASSPQGNYGYTF
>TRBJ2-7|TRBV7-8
CASSLMGTGTYEQYF
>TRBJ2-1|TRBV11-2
CASSSGTSGHEQFF
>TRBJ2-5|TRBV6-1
CASSELAGGPETQYF
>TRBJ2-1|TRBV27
CASTPGLAGGQREQFF
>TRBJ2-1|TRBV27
CASSPSDYSYNEQFF
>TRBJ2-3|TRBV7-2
CASSPVWLAGGRVADTQYF
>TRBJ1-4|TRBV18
CASSGSNEKLFF
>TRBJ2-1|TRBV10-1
CASSEPGVSSYNEQFF